This is a list of T cell receptor beta chains from one sample in a study of tumor and adjacent non-tumor tissue in lung cancer. TCRdb reanalysed the multiplex PCR reads using MiXCR and keeps one entry per CDR3 protein. Of around 82,000 distinct CDR3 sequences listed, approximately 80% are singletons. Sequencing was performed on distant non-tumor lung tissue. The receptors shown here come from a man aged 60 to 69 with non-small cell lung cancer. CDR3s include the opening cysteine and the closing phenylalanine or tryptophan. Fields, in order: D gene, V gene, J gene, clone size, CDR3 DNA, CDR3 protein. The D gene is left open where the match is weak. Clone size is given for some rows only: seen once, a few or many times, or a class if the clone is expanded.

D: TRBD1; V: TRBV29-1; J: TRBJ2-2; size: few; DNA: TGTAGCGTTGGTGGGGACAGGGCCACCGGGGAGCTGTTTTTT; CDR3: CSVGGDRATGELFF
D: TRBD2; V: TRBV6-5; J: TRBJ2-1; size: -; DNA: TGTGCCAACAGCTCTAGCGGGGTACCCTACAATGAACAGTTCTTC; CDR3: CANSSSGVPYNEQFF
D: TRBD1; V: TRBV6-5; J: TRBJ2-2; size: -; DNA: TGTGCCAGCAGTGGGACAGGGGAAACCGGGGAGCTGTTTTTT; CDR3: CASSGTGETGELFF
D: TRBD2; V: TRBV11-2; J: TRBJ2-7; size: many; DNA: TGTGCCAGCAGCACTTCTAGCGGGGGGGCTCGGGAGCAGTACTTC; CDR3: CASSTSSGGAREQYF
D: TRBD1; V: TRBV6-5; J: TRBJ2-6; size: -; DNA: TGTGCCAGCATCTTAGAGGGGGCCAGCTCTGGGGCCAACGTCCTGACTTTC; CDR3: CASILEGASSGANVLTF
D: TRBD2; V: TRBV11-3; J: TRBJ2-3; size: -; DNA: TGTGCCAGCAATCAACCGGGACTAGGGAGCACAGATACGCAGTATTTT; CDR3: CASNQPGLGSTDTQYF
D: -; V: TRBV6-2/TRBV6-3; J: TRBJ2-5; size: -; DNA: TGTGCCAGCAGCTTCGGGGCCAGGATAGAGACCCAATACTTC; CDR3: CASSFGARIETQYF
D: TRBD1; V: TRBV13; J: TRBJ1-3; size: -; DNA: TGTGCGAGCAGCTTAGGCCCGGCAGGGGGTGGGAACACCATATATTTT; CDR3: CASSLGPAGGGNTIYF
D: -; V: TRBV11-3; J: TRBJ1-1; size: -; DNA: TGCCCCAGCAGCTTAACGCCGAATCTATATGGTCGGAACACTGAAGCTTTCTTT; CDR3: CPSSLTPNLYGRNTEAFF
D: -; V: TRBV5-5; J: TRBJ2-3; size: -; DNA: TGTGCCAGCAGCCACGCGGAGACAAGGGCAGATACACAGTGTTTT; CDR3: CASSHAETRADTQCF
D: -; V: TRBV11-3; J: TRBJ2-2; size: -; DNA: TGTGCCAGCAGCCAGGTGGGTTTCCGACTCCGAGGGACCGGGGAGCTGTTTTTT; CDR3: CASSQVGFRLRGTGELFF
D: -; V: TRBV20-1; J: TRBJ2-7; size: -; DNA: TGCAGTGCTAGAGATGATCGACAGGCTCCCTCCTACGAGCAGTACTTC; CDR3: CSARDDRQAPSYEQYF
D: TRBD1; V: TRBV4-1; J: TRBJ1-1; size: few; DNA: TGTGCCAGCAGCCAACGGACAGGGGAGGTAAGCACTGAAGCTTTCTTT; CDR3: CASSQRTGEVSTEAFF
D: -; V: TRBV4-1; J: TRBJ1-1; size: medium-sized; DNA: TGCGCCAGCAGGCGAGAGGGGGACACTGAAGCTTTCTTT; CDR3: CASRREGDTEAFF
D: TRBD2; V: TRBV5-4; J: TRBJ2-5; size: -; DNA: TGTGCCGGCAGAGGGGACTACCTCCAAGAGACCCAGAACTTC; CDR3: CAGRGDYLQETQNF
D: TRBD2; V: TRBV20-1; J: TRBJ2-1; size: -; DNA: TGCGGTGGTGACTCAGCGGGGGGGCCTTGGAATGACCAGTTCTTC; CDR3: CGGDSAGGPWNDQFF
D: -; V: TRBV28; J: TRBJ1-5; size: -; DNA: TGTGCCAGCAGTCCGGACATGGAGGTTCAGCCCCAGCATTTT; CDR3: CASSPDMEVQPQHF
D: -; V: TRBV29-1; J: TRBJ2-2; size: -; DNA: TGCAGCGTTGACGGCCACGGAAACACCGAGGAGCTGTTTTTT; CDR3: CSVDGHGNTEELFF
D: TRBD1; V: TRBV10-2; J: TRBJ1-5; size: many; DNA: TGCGCCAGCACCCAGACAGGGGTCAATCAGCCCCAGCATTTT; CDR3: CASTQTGVNQPQHF
D: -; V: TRBV20-1; J: TRBJ1-2; size: many; DNA: TGCAGTGCTAGACAGGGAAGGGGTATCTCCTATGGCTACACCTTC; CDR3: CSARQGRGISYGYTF
D: TRBD2; V: TRBV20-1; J: TRBJ2-4; size: -; DNA: TGCAGTACACGGACTAGCGGGTGGGGAAACATTCGGTACTTC; CDR3: CSTRTSGWGNIRYF
D: -; V: TRBV7-9; J: TRBJ2-5; size: -; DNA: TGTGCCAGCGGTTTCTCCATGGGAGAACGAGAGACCCTGTACTTC; CDR3: CASGFSMGERETLYF
D: -; V: TRBV4-1; J: TRBJ2-6; size: many; DNA: TGCGCCAGCAGCCAACACACTGGCTCTGGGGCCAACGTCCTGACTTTC; CDR3: CASSQHTGSGANVLTF
D: -; V: TRBV6-1; J: TRBJ1-5; size: -; DNA: TGTGCCAGCAGCGCCTTCGGGCCCGAGAGGGGTGCGTTGGGTCAGCTCCAGCATTTT; CDR3: CASSAFGPERGALGQLQHF
D: -; V: TRBV11-1; J: TRBJ1-1; size: -; DNA: TGTGCCAGTAGCACGCAGGGGTGCACTGAAGCTTTCTTT; CDR3: CASSTQGCTEAFF
D: -; V: TRBV11-3; J: TRBJ2-1; size: -; DNA: TGTGCCAGCAGCCTCACTAACTTGTCCTACAATGAGCAGTTCTTC; CDR3: CASSLTNLSYNEQFF
D: -; V: TRBV11-2; J: TRBJ1-3; size: -; DNA: TGTGCCAGCACCTTAGGGGGTGGCCCCGGTAACACCATATATTTT; CDR3: CASTLGGGPGNTIYF
D: TRBD1; V: TRBV4-3; J: TRBJ2-5; size: many; DNA: TGCGCCAGCAGCCAAGATCTACAGGGGGTAGAGACCCAGTACTTC; CDR3: CASSQDLQGVETQYF
D: -; V: TRBV20-1; J: TRBJ2-3; size: -; DNA: TGCAGTGTCTCGGACATCCGGCGGGCAGATACGCAGTATTTT; CDR3: CSVSDIRRADTQYF
D: -; V: TRBV29-1; J: TRBJ2-3; size: -; DNA: TGCAGCGTTGTAATTAAAGCTGGAGGGACAGATACGCAGTATTTT; CDR3: CSVVIKAGGTDTQYF
D: -; V: TRBV19; J: TRBJ2-7; size: -; DNA: TGTGCCAGTAGTTGGAGGGGGTTCCACGAGCAGTACTTC; CDR3: CASSWRGFHEQYF
D: -; V: TRBV4-2; J: TRBJ2-3; size: -; DNA: TGTGCCAGCAGCCAAGAGCCAGGGGATAGCAATCAGCCCCAGTATTTT; CDR3: CASSQEPGDSNQPQYF
D: TRBD1; V: TRBV11-2; J: TRBJ2-7; size: -; DNA: TGTACCAGCAGCTTAGGTACAGGGGGCGGGCACGAGCAGTGCTTC; CDR3: CTSSLGTGGGHEQCF
D: -; V: TRBV20-1; J: TRBJ1-2; size: -; DNA: TGCAGTGCTAGAACACAGGGAGCAGACTATGACTACACCTTC; CDR3: CSARTQGADYDYTF
D: -; V: TRBV11-2; J: TRBJ1-4; size: many; DNA: TGTGCCAGCAGCTTAGCAGGGATTAATGAAAAACTGTTTTTT; CDR3: CASSLAGINEKLFF
D: -; V: TRBV12-3/TRBV12-4; J: TRBJ2-1; size: -; DNA: TGTGCCAGCAGTTGGTATAATGAGCAGTTCTTC; CDR3: CASSWYNEQFF
D: TRBD2; V: TRBV11-3; J: TRBJ2-5; size: few; DNA: TGTGCCAGCAACATCGGACTAGCGGGGGGGAAGACCCAATACTTC; CDR3: CASNIGLAGGKTQYF
D: -; V: TRBV7-9; J: TRBJ2-3; size: -; DNA: TGTGCCGGCAGCCCCGGGCGGGGAAGCACAGATACGCAGTATTTT; CDR3: CAGSPGRGSTDTQYF
D: TRBD1; V: TRBV12-3/TRBV12-4; J: TRBJ2-2; size: -; DNA: TGTGCCGCAACGGACAGGGGAAACACCGGGGAGCTGTTTTTT; CDR3: CAATDRGNTGELFF
D: TRBD1; V: TRBV11-2; J: TRBJ2-5; size: -; DNA: TGTGCCAGCAGCTCTGGACAGGTCCAAGAGACTCAGCATTTC; CDR3: CASSSGQVQETQHF